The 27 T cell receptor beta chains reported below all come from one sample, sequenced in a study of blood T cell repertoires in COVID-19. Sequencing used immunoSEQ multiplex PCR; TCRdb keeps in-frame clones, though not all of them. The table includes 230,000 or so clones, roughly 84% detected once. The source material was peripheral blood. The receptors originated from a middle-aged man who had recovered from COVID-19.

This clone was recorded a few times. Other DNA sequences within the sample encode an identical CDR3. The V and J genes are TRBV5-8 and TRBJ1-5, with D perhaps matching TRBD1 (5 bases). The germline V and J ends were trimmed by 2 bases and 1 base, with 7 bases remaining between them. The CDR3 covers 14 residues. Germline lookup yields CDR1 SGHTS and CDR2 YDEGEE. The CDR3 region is CASSFGGSNQPQHF. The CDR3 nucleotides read TGTGCCAGCAGCTTCGGGGGAAGCAATCAGCCCCAGCATTTT.

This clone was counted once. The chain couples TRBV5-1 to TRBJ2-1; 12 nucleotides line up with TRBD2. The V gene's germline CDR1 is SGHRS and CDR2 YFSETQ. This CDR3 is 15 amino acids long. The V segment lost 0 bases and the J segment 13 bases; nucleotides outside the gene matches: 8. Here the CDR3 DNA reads TGCGCCAGCAGCTTGGCAGCTAGCGGGAGGGCCTCTCAGTTCTTC. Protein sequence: CASSLAASGRASQFF. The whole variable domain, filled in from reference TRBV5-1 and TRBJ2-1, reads KAGVTQTPRYLIKTRGQQVTLSCSPISGHRSVSWYQQTPGQGLQFLFEYFSETQRNKGNFPGRFSGRQFSNSRSEMNVSTLELGDSALYLCASSLAASGRASQFFGPGTRLTVL.

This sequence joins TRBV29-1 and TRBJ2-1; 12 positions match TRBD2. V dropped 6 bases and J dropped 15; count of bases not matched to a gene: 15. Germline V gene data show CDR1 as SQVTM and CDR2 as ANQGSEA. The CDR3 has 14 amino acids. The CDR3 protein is CSVSRGETSGSPFF. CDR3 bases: TGCAGCGTCTCCCGGGGGGAGACTAGCGGGAGTCCGTTCTTC.

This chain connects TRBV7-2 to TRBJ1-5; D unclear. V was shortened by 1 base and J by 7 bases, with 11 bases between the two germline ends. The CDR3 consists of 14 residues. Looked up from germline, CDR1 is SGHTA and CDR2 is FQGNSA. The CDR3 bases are TGTGCCAGCAGCTTAGAGAGGGTACAGCAGCCCCAGCATTTT. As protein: CASSLERVQQPQHF.

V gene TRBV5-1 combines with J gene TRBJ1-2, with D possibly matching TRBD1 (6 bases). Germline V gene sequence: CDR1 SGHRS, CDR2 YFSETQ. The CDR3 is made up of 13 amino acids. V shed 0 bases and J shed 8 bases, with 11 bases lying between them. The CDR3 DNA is TGCGCCAGCAGCTTGGGACAGGCGGAAGGCTACACCTTC. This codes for CASSLGQAEGYTF.

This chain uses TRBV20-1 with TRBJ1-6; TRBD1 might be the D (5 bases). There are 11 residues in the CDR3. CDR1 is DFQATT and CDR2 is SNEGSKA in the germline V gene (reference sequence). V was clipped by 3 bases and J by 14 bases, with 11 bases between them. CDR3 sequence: CSASDREALHF. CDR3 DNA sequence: TGCAGTGCTAGCGACAGAGAGGCCCTCCACTTT.

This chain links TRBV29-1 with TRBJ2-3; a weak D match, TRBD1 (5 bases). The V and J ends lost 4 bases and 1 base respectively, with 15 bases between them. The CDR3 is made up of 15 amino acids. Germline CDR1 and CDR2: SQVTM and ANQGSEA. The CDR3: CSVGLTALRTDTQYF. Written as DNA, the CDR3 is TGCAGCGTTGGGCTGACAGCGCTACGCACAGATACGCAGTATTTT.

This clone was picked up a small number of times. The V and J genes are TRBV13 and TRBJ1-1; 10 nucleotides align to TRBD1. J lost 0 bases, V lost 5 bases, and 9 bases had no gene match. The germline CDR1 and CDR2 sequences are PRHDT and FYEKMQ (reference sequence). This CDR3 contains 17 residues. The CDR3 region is CASSPEGTGAMNTEAFF. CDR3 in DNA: TGTGCCAGCAGCCCGGAGGGGACAGGGGCTATGAACACTGAAGCTTTCTTT. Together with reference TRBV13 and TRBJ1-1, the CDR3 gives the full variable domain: AAGVIQSPRHLIKEKRETATLKCYPIPRHDTVYWYQQGPGQDPQFLISFYEKMQSDKGSIPDRFSAQQFSDYHSELNMSSLELGDSALYFCASSPEGTGAMNTEAFFGQGTRLTVV.

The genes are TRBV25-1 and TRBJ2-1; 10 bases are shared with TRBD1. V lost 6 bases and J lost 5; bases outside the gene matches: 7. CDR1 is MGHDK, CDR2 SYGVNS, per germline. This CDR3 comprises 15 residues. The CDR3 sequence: CASSPPGQGNNEQFF. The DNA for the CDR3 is TGTGCCAGCAGCCCCCCGGGACAGGGGAACAATGAGCAGTTCTTC.

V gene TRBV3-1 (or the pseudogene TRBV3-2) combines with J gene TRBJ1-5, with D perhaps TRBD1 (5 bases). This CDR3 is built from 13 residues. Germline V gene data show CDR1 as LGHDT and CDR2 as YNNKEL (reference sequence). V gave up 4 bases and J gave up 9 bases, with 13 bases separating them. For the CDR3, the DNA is TGTGCCAGCAGCCGCACCACAGGCTTGCCCCAGCATTTT. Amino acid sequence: CASSRTTGLPQHF.

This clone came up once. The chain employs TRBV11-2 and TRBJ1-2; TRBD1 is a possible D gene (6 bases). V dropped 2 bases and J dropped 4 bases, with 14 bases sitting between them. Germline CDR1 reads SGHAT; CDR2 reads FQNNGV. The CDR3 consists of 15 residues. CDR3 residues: CASSLQTGLFYGYTF. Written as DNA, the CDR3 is TGTGCCAGCAGCTTACAAACAGGGTTATTCTATGGCTACACCTTC.

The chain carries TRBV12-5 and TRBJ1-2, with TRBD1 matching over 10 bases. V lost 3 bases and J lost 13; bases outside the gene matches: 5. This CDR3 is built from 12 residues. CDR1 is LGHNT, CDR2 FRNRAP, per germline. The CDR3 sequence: CASGFSGTGATF. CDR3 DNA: TGTGCTAGTGGTTTCAGTGGGACAGGGGCCACCTTC. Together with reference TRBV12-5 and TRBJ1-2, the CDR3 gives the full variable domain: DARVTQTPRHKVTEMGQEVTMRCQPILGHNTVFWYRQTMMQGLELLAYFRNRAPLDDSGMPKDRFSAEMPDATLATLKIQPSEPRDSAVYFCASGFSGTGATFGSGTRLTVV.

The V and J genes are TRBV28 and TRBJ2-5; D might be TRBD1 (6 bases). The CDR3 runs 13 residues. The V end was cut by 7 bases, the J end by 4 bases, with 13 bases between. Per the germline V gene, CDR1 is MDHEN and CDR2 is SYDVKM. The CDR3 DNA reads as TGTGCCAGCACTGTTCCAGGGGTAGAGACCCAGTACTTC. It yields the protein CASTVPGVETQYF.

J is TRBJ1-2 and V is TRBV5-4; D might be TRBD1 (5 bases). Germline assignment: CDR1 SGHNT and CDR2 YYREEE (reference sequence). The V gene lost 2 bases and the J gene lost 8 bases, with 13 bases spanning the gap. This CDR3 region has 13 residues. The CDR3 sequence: CASSLVGGRGYTF. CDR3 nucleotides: TGTGCCAGCAGCTTAGTCGGGGGTCGAGGCTACACCTTC.

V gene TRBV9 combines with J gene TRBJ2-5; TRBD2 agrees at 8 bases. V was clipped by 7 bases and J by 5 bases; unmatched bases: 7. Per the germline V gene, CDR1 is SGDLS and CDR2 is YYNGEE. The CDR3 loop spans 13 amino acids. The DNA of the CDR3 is TGTGCCAGCGCCCGGGAGGGTCGGGAGACCCAGTACTTC. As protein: CASAREGRETQYF.

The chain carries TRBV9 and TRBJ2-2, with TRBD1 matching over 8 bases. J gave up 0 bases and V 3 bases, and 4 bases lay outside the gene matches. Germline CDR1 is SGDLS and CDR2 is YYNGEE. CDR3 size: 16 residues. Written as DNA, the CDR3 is TGTGCCAGCAGCGGGGTGACAGGGGCGAACACCGGGGAGCTGTTTTTT. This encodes CASSGVTGANTGELFF.

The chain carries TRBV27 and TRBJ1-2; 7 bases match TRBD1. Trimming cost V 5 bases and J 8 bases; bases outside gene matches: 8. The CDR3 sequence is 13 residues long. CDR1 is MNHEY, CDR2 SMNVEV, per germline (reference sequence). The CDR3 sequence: CASSTTGLEGYTF. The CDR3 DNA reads TGTGCCAGCAGTACGACAGGGCTAGAAGGCTACACCTTC.

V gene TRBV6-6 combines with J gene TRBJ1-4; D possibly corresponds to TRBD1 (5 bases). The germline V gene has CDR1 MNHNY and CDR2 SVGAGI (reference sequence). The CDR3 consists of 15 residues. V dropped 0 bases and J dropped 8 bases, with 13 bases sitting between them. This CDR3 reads CASSYSPGLIEKLFF. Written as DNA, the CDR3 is TGTGCCAGCAGTTACTCTCCGGGACTCATAGAAAAACTGTTTTTT.

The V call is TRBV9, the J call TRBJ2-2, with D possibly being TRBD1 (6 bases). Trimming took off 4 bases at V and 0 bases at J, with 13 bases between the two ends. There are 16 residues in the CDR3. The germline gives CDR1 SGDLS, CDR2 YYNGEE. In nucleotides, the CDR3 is TGTGCCAGCAGCCCGCGACAGGCCGCGAACACCGGGGAGCTGTTTTTT. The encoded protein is CASSPRQAANTGELFF.

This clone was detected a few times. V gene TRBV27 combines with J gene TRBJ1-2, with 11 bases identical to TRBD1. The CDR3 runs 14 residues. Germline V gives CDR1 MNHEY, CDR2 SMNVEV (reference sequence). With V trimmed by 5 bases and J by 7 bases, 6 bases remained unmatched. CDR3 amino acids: CASSEGQGVFGYTF. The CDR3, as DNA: TGTGCCAGCAGTGAGGGACAGGGGGTCTTTGGCTACACCTTC.

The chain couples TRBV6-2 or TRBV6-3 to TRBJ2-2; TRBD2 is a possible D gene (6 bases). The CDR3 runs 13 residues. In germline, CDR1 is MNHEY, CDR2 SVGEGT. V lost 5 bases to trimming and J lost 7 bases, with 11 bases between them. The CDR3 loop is CASSVRENGELFF. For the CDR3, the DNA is TGTGCCAGCAGTGTCCGGGAGAACGGGGAGCTGTTTTTT.

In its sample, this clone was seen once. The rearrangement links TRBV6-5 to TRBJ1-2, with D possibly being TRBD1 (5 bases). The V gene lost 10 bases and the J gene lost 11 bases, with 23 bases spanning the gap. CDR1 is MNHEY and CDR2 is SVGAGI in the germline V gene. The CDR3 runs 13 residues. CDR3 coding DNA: TGTGCCACTCATCGGTCCGGGGGGTATTGGTACACCTTC. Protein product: CATHRSGGYWYTF.

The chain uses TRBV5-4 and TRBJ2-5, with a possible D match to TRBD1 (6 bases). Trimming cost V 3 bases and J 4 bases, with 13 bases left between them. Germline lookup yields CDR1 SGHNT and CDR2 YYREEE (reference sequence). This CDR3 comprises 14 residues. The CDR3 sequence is CASSSWGRTETQYF. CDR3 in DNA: TGTGCCAGCAGCTCCTGGGGGCGGACAGAGACCCAGTACTTC.

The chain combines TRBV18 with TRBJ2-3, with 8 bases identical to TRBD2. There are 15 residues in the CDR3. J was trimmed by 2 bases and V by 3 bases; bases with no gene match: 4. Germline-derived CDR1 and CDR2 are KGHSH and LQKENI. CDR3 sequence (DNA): TGTGCCAGCTCACCGGCGGGGGGCCTCACAGATACGCAGTATTTT. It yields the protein CASSPAGGLTDTQYF.

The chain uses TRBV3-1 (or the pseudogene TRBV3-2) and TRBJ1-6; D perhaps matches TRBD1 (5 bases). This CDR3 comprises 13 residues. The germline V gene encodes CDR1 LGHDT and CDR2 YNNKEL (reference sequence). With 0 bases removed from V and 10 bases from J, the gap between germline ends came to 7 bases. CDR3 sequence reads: CASSQEGESPLHF. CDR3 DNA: TGTGCCAGCAGCCAAGAAGGGGAATCACCCCTCCACTTT.

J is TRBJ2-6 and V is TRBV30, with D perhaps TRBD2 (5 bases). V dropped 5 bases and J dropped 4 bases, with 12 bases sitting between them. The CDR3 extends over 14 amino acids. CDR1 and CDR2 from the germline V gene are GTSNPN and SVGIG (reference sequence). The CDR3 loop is CAWEPGSGANVLTF. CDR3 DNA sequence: TGTGCCTGGGAGCCGGGATCCGGGGCCAACGTCCTGACTTTC.

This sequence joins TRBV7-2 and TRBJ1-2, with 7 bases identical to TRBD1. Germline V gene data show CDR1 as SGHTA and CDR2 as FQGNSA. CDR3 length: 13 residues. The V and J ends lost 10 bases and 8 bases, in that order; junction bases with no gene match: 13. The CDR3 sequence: CATETGRGDGYTF. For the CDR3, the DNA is TGTGCCACGGAGACAGGGCGAGGGGACGGCTACACCTTC.